This record covers a single T cell receptor (beta chain). The PCR had 60 Vbeta and 13 Jbeta primers. Sequencing was performed with immunoSEQ multiplex PCR; in TCRdb, only in-frame clones are kept and a portion is missing. Here the sample table reports 93,000 or so clones. These data are taken from a study of cytomegalovirus exposure and HLA in healthy donors. As for the study in general: Among the 300 to 500 genotyped donors, approximately 81% were placed in the Caucasian-associated ancestry cluster.

The CDR3 sequence is 14 residues long. From germline, CDR1 is SGHTA and CDR2 FQGNSA. Trimming took 2 bases from V and 3 from J; bases not matched to a gene: 4. Specimen: PBMCs. The chain recombines TRBV7-2 with TRBJ2-7, with 7 bases fitting TRBD2. This receptor was taken from a man in his forties in good health and CMV-seronegative. In DNA form, the CDR3 reads TGTGCCAGCAGCTTATCGGGACTAATCTACGAGCAGTACTTC. Amino acids: CASSLSGLIYEQYF. Drawing the rest from reference TRBV7-2 and TRBJ2-7, the complete variable domain is GAGVSQSPSNKVTEKGKDVELRCDPISGHTALYWYRQSLGQGLEFLIYFQGNSAPDKSGLPSDRFSAERTGGSVSTLTIQRTQQEDSAVYLCASSLSGLIYEQYFGPGTRLTVT.